A selection of T cell receptor beta chains follows, all from one sample in a study of cytomegalovirus exposure and HLA in healthy donors. Some clones are missing from TCRdb's copy, which holds only in-frame ones; the method was immunoSEQ multiplex PCR. The repertoire holds over 150,000 clones, with 65% to 90% as singletons. The specimen was PBMCs. These receptors originate from a man between 18 and 35 years old in good health and CMV-seropositive. The CDR3 runs from the conserved cysteine through the conserved F or W. The D gene is left open where the match is weak. Part of the rows lack a size; the others show once, few, many or a class for expanded clones.

TRBV4-3	TRBD1	TRBJ1-2	-	CASSQGQSFYGYTF	TGCGCCAGCAGCCAGGGACAGTCGTTCTATGGCTACACCTTC
TRBV29-1	TRBD2	TRBJ2-1	-	CSVAQLLAGAKLNNEQFF	TGCAGCGTTGCCCAACTACTAGCGGGAGCCAAACTAAACAATGAGCAGTTCTTC
TRBV6-5	TRBD1	TRBJ2-7	-	CASRRQGGTYEQYF	TGTGCCAGCAGAAGACAGGGGGGGACCTACGAGCAGTACTTC
TRBV5-4	-	TRBJ1-1	-	CASSPEGNTEAFF	TGTGCCAGCAGCCCCGAGGGGAACACTGAAGCTTTCTTT
TRBV11-1	TRBD1	TRBJ2-3	once	CASSLGTGDWGTDTQYF	TGTGCCAGCAGCCTAGGGACAGGGGATTGGGGCACAGATACGCAGTATTTT
TRBV5-4	-	TRBJ2-5	-	CASMFETQETQYF	TGTGCCAGCATGTTCGAGACTCAAGAGACCCAGTACTTC
TRBV29-1	-	TRBJ1-2	few	CSVGEASYGYTF	TGCAGCGTTGGGGAGGCCAGCTATGGCTACACCTTC
TRBV9	TRBD2	TRBJ2-5	-	CASSVATGGLAQETQYF	TGTGCCAGCAGCGTAGCAACGGGGGGACTAGCCCAAGAGACCCAGTACTTC
TRBV6-1	TRBD2	TRBJ2-1	-	CASSGYSAGGPHEQFF	TGTGCCAGCAGTGGATATAGCGCGGGAGGGCCTCATGAGCAGTTCTTC
TRBV7-3	-	TRBJ2-7	-	CASSKDTVSYEQYF	TGTGCCAGCAGCAAGGACACTGTTTCCTACGAGCAGTACTTC
TRBV6-5	-	TRBJ1-1	-	CASRPLRGAEAFF	TGTGCCAGCAGACCTCTCAGGGGCGCTGAAGCTTTCTTT
TRBV7-6	-	TRBJ2-1	-	CASSLAQAGASGDNGEQFF	TGTGCCAGCAGCTTAGCCCAGGCAGGGGCAAGTGGGGACAATGGTGAGCAGTTCTTC
TRBV6-5	TRBD1	TRBJ2-7	-	CASSWDSLSYEQYF	TGTGCCAGCAGCTGGGACAGCCTCTCCTACGAGCAGTACTTC
TRBV28	TRBD2	TRBJ2-1	-	CASSSPRGGRYSYNEQFF	TGTGCCAGCAGTTCCCCACGGGGAGGGAGGTATTCCTACAATGAGCAGTTCTTC
TRBV28	-	TRBJ2-7	-	CASVPSPSYEQYF	TGTGCCAGCGTTCCGTCCCCCTCCTACGAGCAGTACTTC
TRBV6-5	TRBD1	TRBJ2-7	-	CASRTGGSYEQYF	TGTGCCAGCAGAACAGGGGGCTCATACGAGCAGTACTTC
TRBV4-2	-	TRBJ2-3	-	CASSQGRDDTDTQYF	TGTGCCAGCAGCCAAGGCCGGGATGACACAGATACGCAGTATTTT
TRBV13	TRBD2	TRBJ2-7	-	CASSSIAGGGEQYF	TGTGCCAGCAGCTCAATAGCGGGAGGAGGGGAGCAGTACTTC
TRBV11-2	TRBD1	TRBJ1-3	-	CASSLGRTGVGNTIYF	TGTGCCAGCAGCTTGGGGAGGACAGGGGTTGGAAACACCATATATTTT
TRBV19	TRBD1	TRBJ2-1	-	CATGQDYNEQFF	TGTGCCACCGGACAGGATTACAATGAGCAGTTCTTC
TRBV29-1	-	TRBJ1-4	-	CSVRRAGTTNEKLFF	TGCAGCGTTAGAAGGGCCGGGACAACTAATGAAAAACTGTTTTTT
TRBV7-3	TRBD2	TRBJ2-1	-	CASSLASGNNEQFF	TGTGCCAGCAGCTTGGCTAGCGGAAACAATGAGCAGTTCTTC
TRBV7-3	TRBD1	TRBJ1-2	-	CASSLGTGSGYTF	TGTGCCAGCAGCTTAGGGACAGGGAGCGGCTACACCTTC
TRBV7-2	-	TRBJ2-6	-	CASSLGRDTSGANVLTF	TGTGCCAGCAGCTTAGGCAGGGACACCTCTGGGGCCAACGTCCTGACTTTC
TRBV28	TRBD2	TRBJ2-7	-	CASSPGTSVSYEQYF	TGTGCCAGCAGTCCCGGGACTAGCGTCTCCTACGAGCAGTACTTC
TRBV6-5	-	TRBJ1-1	-	CASSPTGGRTEAFF	TGTGCCAGCAGTCCCACGGGGGGCCGAACTGAAGCTTTCTTT
TRBV7-2	TRBD2	TRBJ2-7	-	CASSEGAGGPPYEQYF	TGTGCCAGCAGCGAGGGAGCGGGAGGGCCCCCCTACGAGCAGTACTTC
TRBV25-1	TRBD1	TRBJ1-2	few	CASSSRDRSGYTF	TGTGCCAGCAGTTCGCGGGACAGGTCTGGCTACACCTTC
TRBV5-6	TRBD1	TRBJ2-7	-	CASRGTVSYEQYF	TGTGCCAGCAGGGGGACAGTGTCCTACGAGCAGTACTTC
TRBV27	-	TRBJ2-3	once	CASSLSNTQYF	TGTGCCAGCAGTCTTAGCAATACGCAGTATTTT
TRBV6-5	-	TRBJ2-7	-	CASSYSASPAGYEQYF	TGTGCCAGCAGTTACTCGGCCAGCCCCGCCGGGTACGAGCAGTACTTC
TRBV5-1	TRBD1	TRBJ1-3	-	CASSFGGTGGENTIYF	TGCGCCAGCAGCTTCGGGGGAACAGGGGGCGAAAACACCATATATTTT
TRBV5-4	TRBD2	TRBJ2-2	-	CASSLGASGVTGELFF	TGTGCCAGCAGCTTGGGGGCTAGCGGGGTCACCGGGGAGCTGTTTTTT
TRBV4-1	-	TRBJ1-5	-	CASSHPGQDGNQPQHF	TGCGCCAGCAGCCACCCAGGGCAGGACGGCAATCAGCCCCAGCATTTT
TRBV10-3	TRBD2	TRBJ2-1	-	CATLAGGTYNEQFF	TGTGCCACGCTAGCGGGAGGCACCTACAATGAGCAGTTCTTC
TRBV6-5	TRBD1	TRBJ2-7	-	CASSRGQGYEQYF	TGTGCCAGCAGCCGGGGACAGGGCTACGAGCAGTACTTC
TRBV6-1	-	TRBJ1-5	-	CASSEWAPNGQPQHF	TGTGCCAGCAGTGAATGGGCTCCCAATGGTCAGCCCCAGCATTTT
TRBV19	TRBD1	TRBJ2-5	-	CASSTRQGGETQYF	TGTGCCAGTAGTACCCGACAGGGCGGAGAGACCCAGTACTTC
TRBV6-5	TRBD1	TRBJ1-5	-	CASSSDRRNQPQHF	TGTGCCAGCAGTTCGGACAGGCGCAATCAGCCCCAGCATTTT
TRBV4-3	-	TRBJ2-5	-	CASSQDERGVETQYF	TGCGCCAGCAGCCAAGACGAACGGGGAGTGGAGACCCAGTACTTC
TRBV10-2	TRBD1	TRBJ2-3	-	CASSEGQVTDTQYF	TGCGCCAGCAGTGAGGGACAGGTCACAGATACGCAGTATTTT
TRBV14	TRBD2	TRBJ2-1	-	CASSVYGGSSYNEQFF	TGTGCCAGCAGTGTGTATGGCGGGAGCTCCTACAATGAGCAGTTCTTC
TRBV2	TRBD1	TRBJ1-1	-	CASTRTGIYTEAFF	TGTGCCAGCACCCGGACAGGGATTTACACTGAAGCTTTCTTT
TRBV5-4	TRBD2	TRBJ2-1	-	CASSWEISGSEQFF	TGTGCCAGCAGCTGGGAGATTAGCGGGAGTGAGCAGTTCTTC
TRBV7-2	-	TRBJ1-2	-	CASTPPAGPTNYGYTF	TGTGCCAGCACCCCCCCGGCAGGGCCGACCAACTATGGCTACACCTTC
TRBV2	-	TRBJ2-6	-	CASKRTPDLSGANVLTF	TGTGCCAGCAAGAGGACACCGGATCTATCTGGGGCCAACGTCCTGACTTTC
TRBV9	-	TRBJ1-4	-	CASSAIGRRATNEKLFF	TGTGCCAGCAGCGCGATCGGACGGAGGGCAACTAATGAAAAACTGTTTTTT
TRBV7-8	TRBD1	TRBJ1-2	-	CASSPTPRDREGYTF	TGTGCCAGCAGCCCAACCCCCCGGGACAGAGAAGGCTACACCTTC
TRBV9	TRBD1	TRBJ2-7	once	CASSGQGAYEQYF	TGTGCCAGCAGCGGACAGGGGGCCTACGAGCAGTACTTC
TRBV5-4	-	TRBJ2-3	-	CASSDRSQSDDTQYF	TGTGCCAGCAGCGACAGGTCCCAGAGCGACGATACGCAGTATTTT
TRBV19	TRBD1	TRBJ1-6	-	CASSRGTGTGNRNSPLHF	TGTGCCAGTAGTAGGGGAACCGGGACAGGGAATCGTAATTCACCCCTCCACTTT